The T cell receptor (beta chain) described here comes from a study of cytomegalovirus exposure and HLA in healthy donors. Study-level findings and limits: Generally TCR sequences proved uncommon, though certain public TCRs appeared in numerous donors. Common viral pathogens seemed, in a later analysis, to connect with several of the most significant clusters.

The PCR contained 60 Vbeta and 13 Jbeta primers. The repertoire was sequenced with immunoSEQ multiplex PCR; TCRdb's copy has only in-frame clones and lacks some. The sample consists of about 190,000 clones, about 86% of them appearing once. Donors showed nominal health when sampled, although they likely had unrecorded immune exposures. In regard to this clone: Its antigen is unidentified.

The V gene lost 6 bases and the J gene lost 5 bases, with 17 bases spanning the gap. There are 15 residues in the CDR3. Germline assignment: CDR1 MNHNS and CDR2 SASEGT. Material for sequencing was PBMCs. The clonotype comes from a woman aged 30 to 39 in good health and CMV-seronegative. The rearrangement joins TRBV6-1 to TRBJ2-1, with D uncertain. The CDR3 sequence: CASSPPFPGNNEQFF. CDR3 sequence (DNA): TGTGCCAGCAGCCCACCTTTTCCAGGTAACAATGAGCAGTTCTTC.